This T cell receptor beta chain was captured in a study of CD8 T cells in ankylosing spondylitis. TCRdb redid the calling of the 5' RACE reads with MiXCR, one entry per CDR3 protein. This table holds about 150,000 distinct CDR3 sequences, approximately 44% found once. With 5 bases removed from V and 5 bases from J, the gap between germline ends came to 18 bases. Looked up from germline, CDR1 is SEHNR and CDR2 is FQNEAQ (reference sequence). This CDR3 spans 15 amino acids. Source material: synovial fluid, either unsorted or a sorted T cell fraction (not recorded which). The chain uses TRBV7-9 and TRBJ1-2; D is possibly TRBD1 (5 bases). The receptor was isolated from a male donor with ankylosing spondylitis. The CDR3, as DNA: TGTGCCAGCAGCCTTAGAACGGGACTCCGGTATGGCTACACCTTC. It is translated as CASSLRTGLRYGYTF.